This TCR beta chain was recorded in a study of T cell repertoires in cytomegalovirus infection. Study-wide results and limits: The study found HLA-C-restricted CMV-specific TCR beta clonotypes dominating the ex vivo response.

TCRdb processed the reads anew with MiXCR; each CDR3 protein has one entry. The sample includes approximately 400,000 distinct CDR3 sequences, 31% of them seen just once. Germline V lookup: CDR1 SNHLY, CDR2 FYNNEI. V shed 9 bases and J shed 4 bases, with 7 bases lying between them. This CDR3 spans 11 amino acids. A remark on this clonotype: Its target is unknown.

The chain couples TRBV2 to TRBJ2-1; the D is unclear. Material: PBMCs. The receptor was isolated from a human donor in good health (CMV status not recorded). Some clones in this sample may be carry-over from other donors' samples. CDR3 sequence: CASPTYNEQFF. The CDR3 bases are TGTGCCAGTCCTACTTACAATGAGCAGTTCTTC.